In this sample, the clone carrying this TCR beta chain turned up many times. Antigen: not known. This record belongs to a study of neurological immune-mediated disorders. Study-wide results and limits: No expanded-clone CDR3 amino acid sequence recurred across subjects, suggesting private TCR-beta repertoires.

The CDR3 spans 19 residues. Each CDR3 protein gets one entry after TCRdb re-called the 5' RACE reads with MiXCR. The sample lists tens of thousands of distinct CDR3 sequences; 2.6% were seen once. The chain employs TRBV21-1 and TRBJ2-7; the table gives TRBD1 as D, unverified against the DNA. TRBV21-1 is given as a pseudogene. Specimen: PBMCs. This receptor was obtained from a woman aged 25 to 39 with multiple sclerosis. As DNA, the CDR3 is TGTGCCAGCAGCATGGGCCTACCCCAACGACAGGTCAGGTCCTACGAGCAGTACTTC. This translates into CASSMGLPQRQVRSYEQYF.